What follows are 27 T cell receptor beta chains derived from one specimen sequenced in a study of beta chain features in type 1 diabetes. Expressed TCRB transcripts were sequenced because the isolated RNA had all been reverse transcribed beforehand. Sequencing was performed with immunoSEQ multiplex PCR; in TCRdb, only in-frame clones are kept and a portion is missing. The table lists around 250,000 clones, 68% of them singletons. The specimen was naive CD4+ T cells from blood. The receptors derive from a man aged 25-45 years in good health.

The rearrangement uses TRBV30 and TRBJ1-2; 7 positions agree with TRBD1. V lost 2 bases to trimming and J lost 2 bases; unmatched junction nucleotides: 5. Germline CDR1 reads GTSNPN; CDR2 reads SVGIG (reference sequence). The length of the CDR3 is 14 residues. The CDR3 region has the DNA TGTGCCTGGAGTCCTCTGGGACAGAACTATGGCTACACCTTC. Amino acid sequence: CAWSPLGQNYGYTF.

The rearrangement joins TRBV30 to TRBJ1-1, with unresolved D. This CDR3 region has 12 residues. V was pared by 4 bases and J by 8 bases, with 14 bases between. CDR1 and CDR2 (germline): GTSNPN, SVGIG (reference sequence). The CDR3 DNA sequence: TGTGCCTGGACCCCCCGACGGGCAGAAGCTTTCTTT. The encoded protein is CAWTPRRAEAFF.

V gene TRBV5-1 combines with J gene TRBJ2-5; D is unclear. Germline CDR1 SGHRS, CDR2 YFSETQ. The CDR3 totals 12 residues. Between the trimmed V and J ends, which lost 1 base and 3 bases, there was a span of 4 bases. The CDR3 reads CASSLIEETQYF. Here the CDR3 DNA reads TGCGCCAGCAGCTTGATAGAAGAGACCCAGTACTTC.

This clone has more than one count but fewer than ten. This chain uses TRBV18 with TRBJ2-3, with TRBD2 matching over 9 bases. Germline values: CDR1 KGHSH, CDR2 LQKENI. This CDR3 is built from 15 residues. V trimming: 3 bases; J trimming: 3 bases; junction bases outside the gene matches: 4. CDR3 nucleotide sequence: TGTGCCAGCTCACCGGCGGGGGGGCCTACAGATACGCAGTATTTT. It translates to CASSPAGGPTDTQYF.

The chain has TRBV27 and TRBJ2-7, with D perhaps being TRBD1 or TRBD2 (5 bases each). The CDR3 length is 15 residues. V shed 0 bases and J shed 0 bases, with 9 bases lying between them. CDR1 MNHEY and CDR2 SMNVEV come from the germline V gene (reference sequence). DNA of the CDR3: TGTGCCAGCAGTTTATCGGGACGAATCTCCTACGAGCAGTACTTC. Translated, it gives CASSLSGRISYEQYF.

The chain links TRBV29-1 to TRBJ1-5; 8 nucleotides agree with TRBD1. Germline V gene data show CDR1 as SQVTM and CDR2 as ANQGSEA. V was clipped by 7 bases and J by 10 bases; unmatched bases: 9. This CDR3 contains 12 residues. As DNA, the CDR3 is TGCAGCGCCACGGACAGGGTAGGACCCCAGCATTTT. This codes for CSATDRVGPQHF.

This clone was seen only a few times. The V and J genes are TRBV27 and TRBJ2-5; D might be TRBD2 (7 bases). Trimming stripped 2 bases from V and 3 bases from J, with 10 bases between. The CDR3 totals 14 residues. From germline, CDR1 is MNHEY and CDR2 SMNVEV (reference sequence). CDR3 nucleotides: TGTGCCAGCAGTTTAGCGGGGGCTGAAGAGACCCAGTACTTC. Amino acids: CASSLAGAEETQYF.

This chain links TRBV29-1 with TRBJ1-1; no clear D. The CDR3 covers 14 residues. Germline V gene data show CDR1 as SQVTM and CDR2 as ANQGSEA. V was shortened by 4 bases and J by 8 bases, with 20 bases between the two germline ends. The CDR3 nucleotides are TGCAGCGTTGGAGGCACAGTAAGAACAGAAGAAGCTTTCTTT. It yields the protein CSVGGTVRTEEAFF.

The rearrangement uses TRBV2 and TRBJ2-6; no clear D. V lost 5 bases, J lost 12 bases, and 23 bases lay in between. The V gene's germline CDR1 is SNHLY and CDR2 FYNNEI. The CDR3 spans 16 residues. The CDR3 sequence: CASSQRRTGYLFVLTF. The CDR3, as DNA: TGTGCCAGCAGTCAACGACGGACGGGTTATTTATTCGTCCTGACTTTC.

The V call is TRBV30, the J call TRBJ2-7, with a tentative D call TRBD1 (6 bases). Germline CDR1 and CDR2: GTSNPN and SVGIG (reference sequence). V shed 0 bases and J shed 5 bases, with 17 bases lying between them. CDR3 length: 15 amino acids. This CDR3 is CAWSVHTGSLHEQYF. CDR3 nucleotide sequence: TGTGCCTGGAGTGTACATACAGGGAGTCTCCACGAGCAGTACTTC.

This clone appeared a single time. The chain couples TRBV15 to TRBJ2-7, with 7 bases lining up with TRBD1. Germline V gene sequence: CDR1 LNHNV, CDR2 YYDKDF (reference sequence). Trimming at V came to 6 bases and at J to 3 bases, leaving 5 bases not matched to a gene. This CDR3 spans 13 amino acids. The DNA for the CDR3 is TGTGCCACCAGACCAACAGGGGTCTACGAGCAGTACTTC. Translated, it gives CATRPTGVYEQYF.

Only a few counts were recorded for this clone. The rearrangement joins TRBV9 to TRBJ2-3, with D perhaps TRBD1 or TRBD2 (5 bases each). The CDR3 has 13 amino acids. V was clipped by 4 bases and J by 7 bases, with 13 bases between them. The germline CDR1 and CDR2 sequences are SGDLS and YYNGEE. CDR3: CASSPGTPHTQYF. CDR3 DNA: TGTGCCAGCAGCCCGGGGACCCCACATACGCAGTATTTT.

In nucleotides, the CDR3 is TGCGCCAGCAGCCAAGATTTTCGATACAATGAGCAGTTCTTC. The encoded protein is CASSQDFRYNEQFF. J is TRBJ2-1 and V is TRBV4-3, with D unclear. CDR3 length: 14 amino acids. Germline values: CDR1 LGHNA, CDR2 YSLEER. The V and J ends lost 0 bases and 4 bases respectively, with 7 bases between them.

The CDR3 DNA reads as TGTGCCTGGAGTGAGAGCGTAGATACGCAGTATTTT. Protein: CAWSESVDTQYF. V and J are TRBV30 and TRBJ2-3; D not resolved. The germline V gene encodes CDR1 GTSNPN and CDR2 SVGIG (reference sequence). Trimming pared 1 base from V and 5 bases from J, leaving 7 bases between. The CDR3 runs to 12 residues.

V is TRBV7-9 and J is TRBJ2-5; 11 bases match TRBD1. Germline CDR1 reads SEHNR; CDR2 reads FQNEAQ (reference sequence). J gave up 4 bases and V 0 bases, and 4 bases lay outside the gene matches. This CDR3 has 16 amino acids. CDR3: CASSLALDRGRETQYF. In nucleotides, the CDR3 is TGTGCCAGCAGCTTAGCACTGGACAGGGGGCGAGAGACCCAGTACTTC.

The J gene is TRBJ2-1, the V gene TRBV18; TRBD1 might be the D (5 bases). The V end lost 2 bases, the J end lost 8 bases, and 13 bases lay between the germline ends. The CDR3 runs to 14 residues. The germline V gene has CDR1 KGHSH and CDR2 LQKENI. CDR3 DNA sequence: TGTGCCAGCTCACCAGGGCACAGGATGGATGAGCAGTTCTTC. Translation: CASSPGHRMDEQFF. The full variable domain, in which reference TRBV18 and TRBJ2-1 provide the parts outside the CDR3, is NAGVMQNPRHLVRRRGQEARLRCSPMKGHSHVYWYRQLPEEGLKFMVYLQKENIIDESGMPKERFSAEFPKEGPSILRIQQVVRGDSAAYFCASSPGHRMDEQFFGPGTRLTVL.

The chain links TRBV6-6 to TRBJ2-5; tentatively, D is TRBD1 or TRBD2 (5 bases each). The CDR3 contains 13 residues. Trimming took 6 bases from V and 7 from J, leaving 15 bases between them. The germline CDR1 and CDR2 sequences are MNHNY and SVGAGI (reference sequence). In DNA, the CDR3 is TGTGCCAGCAGCCCAGGGACGGAGGTGACCCAGTACTTC. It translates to CASSPGTEVTQYF.

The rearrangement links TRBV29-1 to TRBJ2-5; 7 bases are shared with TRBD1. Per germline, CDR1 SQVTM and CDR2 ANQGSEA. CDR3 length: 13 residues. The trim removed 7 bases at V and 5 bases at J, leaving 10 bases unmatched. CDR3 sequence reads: CSGDRARRETQYF. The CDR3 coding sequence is TGCAGCGGCGACAGGGCTCGTAGGGAGACCCAGTACTTC. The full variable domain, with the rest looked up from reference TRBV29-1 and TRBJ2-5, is SAVISQKPSRDICQRGTSLTIQCQVDSQVTMMFWYRQQPGQSLTLIATANQGSEATYESGFVIDKFPISRPNLTFSTLTVSNMSPEDSSIYLCSGDRARRETQYFGPGTRLLVL.

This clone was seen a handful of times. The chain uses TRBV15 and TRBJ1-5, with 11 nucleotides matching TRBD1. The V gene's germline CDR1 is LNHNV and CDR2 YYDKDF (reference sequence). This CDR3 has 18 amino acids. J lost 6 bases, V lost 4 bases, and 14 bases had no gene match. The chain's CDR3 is CATSTDTGTGGHFQPQHF. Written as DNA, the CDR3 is TGTGCCACCAGCACCGATACTGGGACAGGGGGTCACTTTCAGCCCCAGCATTTT. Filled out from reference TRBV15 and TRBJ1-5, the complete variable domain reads DAMVIQNPRYQVTQFGKPVTLSCSQTLNHNVMYWYQQKSSQAPKLLFHYYDKDFNNEADTPDNFQSRRPNTSFCFLDIRSPGLGDTAMYLCATSTDTGTGGHFQPQHFGDGTRLSIL.

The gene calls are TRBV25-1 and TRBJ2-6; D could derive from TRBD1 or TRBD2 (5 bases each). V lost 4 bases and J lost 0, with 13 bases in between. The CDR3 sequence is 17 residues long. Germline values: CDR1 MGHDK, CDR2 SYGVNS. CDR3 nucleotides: TGTGCCAGCAGTGGCCCGGGACGGAGCTCTGGGGCCAACGTCCTGACTTTC. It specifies CASSGPGRSSGANVLTF.

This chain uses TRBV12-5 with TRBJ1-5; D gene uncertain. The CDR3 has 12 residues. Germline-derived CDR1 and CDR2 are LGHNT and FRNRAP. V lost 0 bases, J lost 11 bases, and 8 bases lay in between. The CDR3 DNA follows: TGTGCTAGTGGTTTGGTACACGGATCCCAGCATTTT. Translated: CASGLVHGSQHF. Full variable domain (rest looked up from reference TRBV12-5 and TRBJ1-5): DARVTQTPRHKVTEMGQEVTMRCQPILGHNTVFWYRQTMMQGLELLAYFRNRAPLDDSGMPKDRFSAEMPDATLATLKIQPSEPRDSAVYFCASGLVHGSQHFGDGTRLSIL.

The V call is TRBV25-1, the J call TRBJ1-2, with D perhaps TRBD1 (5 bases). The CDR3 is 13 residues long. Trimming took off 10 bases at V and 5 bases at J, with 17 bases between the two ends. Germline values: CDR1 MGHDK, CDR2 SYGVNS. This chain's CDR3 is CAIPPGRPYGYTF. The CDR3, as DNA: TGTGCCATACCGCCGGGACGGCCGTATGGCTACACCTTC.

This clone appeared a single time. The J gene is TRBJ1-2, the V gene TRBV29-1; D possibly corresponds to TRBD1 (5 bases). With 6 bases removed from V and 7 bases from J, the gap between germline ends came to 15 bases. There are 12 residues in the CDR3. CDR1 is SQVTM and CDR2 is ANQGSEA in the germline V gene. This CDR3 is CSVGEKTTGYTF. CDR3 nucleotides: TGCAGCGTAGGGGAGAAGACCACTGGCTACACCTTC.

The CDR3 reads CASSVLHGGTGELFF. For the CDR3, the DNA is TGTGCCAGCAGTGTACTCCACGGTGGCACCGGGGAGCTGTTTTTT. The rearrangement joins TRBV2 to TRBJ2-2; D remains ambiguous. V shed 4 bases and J shed 4 bases, with 13 bases lying between them. Germline V gives CDR1 SNHLY, CDR2 FYNNEI. This CDR3 has 15 residues.

The CDR3: CASWDWSTDTQYF. CDR3 DNA: TGTGCCAGCTGGGACTGGAGCACAGATACGCAGTATTTT. The V gene is TRBV7-2, the J gene TRBJ2-3; TRBD2 might be the D (6 bases). From germline, CDR1 is SGHTA and CDR2 FQGNSA. The CDR3 contains 13 residues. The germline V and J ends were trimmed by 8 bases and 0 bases, with 9 bases remaining between them.

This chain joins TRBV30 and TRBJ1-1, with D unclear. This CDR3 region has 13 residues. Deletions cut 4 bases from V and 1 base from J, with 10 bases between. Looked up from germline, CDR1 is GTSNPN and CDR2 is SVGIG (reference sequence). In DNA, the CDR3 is TGTGCCTGGACCCAGGACCGGAACACTGAAGCTTTCTTT. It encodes CAWTQDRNTEAFF.

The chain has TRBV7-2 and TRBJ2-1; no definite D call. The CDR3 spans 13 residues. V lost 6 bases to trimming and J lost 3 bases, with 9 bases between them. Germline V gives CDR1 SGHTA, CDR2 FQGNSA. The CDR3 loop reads CASRNTYYNEQFF. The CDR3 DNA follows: TGTGCCAGCAGAAATACTTACTACAATGAGCAGTTCTTC.